This T cell receptor (beta chain) was profiled in a study of human T cells and chemical hapten exposure. Turning to the study itself: For sensitization, 2% DPC was applied to an approximately 2 cm by approximately 2 cm patch of upper inner arm skin. Minor pooled library volume differences mainly drove per-sample TCR yield variation. Patches that contained 0.01% DPC were applied to the upper back and read at 6 days.

Trimming left V 5 bases short and J 3 bases short, with 7 bases between. Per germline, CDR1 GTSNPN and CDR2 SVGIG (reference sequence). The CDR3 is 11 amino acids. Whole-study findings and limits: Expanded TCRs created a significantly greater count of big CDR3 similarity clusters than controls did.

As for time point: patch test 3, about 24 weeks after DPC sensitization. Treatment defined: therapeutic diphenylcyclopropenone sensitization with weekly scalp DPC. TCRdb redid the calling of the RACE reads with MiXCR, one entry per CDR3 protein. The sample holds about 48,000 distinct CDR3 sequences, more than 9.5% seen once. About this clonotype itself: Its matching antigen is unknown.

The clonotype originates from a woman between 40 and 55 years old with alopecia areata. Some clones in this sample may be carry-over from other donors' samples. The chain couples TRBV30 to TRBJ1-2; possible D gene TRBD1, 5 bases. This specimen was whole blood, taken in connection with sensitization to the hapten diphenylcyclopropenone (DPC). In DNA form, the CDR3 reads TGTGCCTGGGGGGCAGACTATGGCTACACCTTC. Translating it yields CAWGADYGYTF.